This note documents a single TCR beta chain sequence. This sample was included in a study of beta chain features in type 1 diabetes. As every portion of the isolated RNA was reverse transcribed, the sequencing read expressed TCRB transcripts. Method: immunoSEQ multiplex PCR; TCRdb's copy keeps in-frame clones and lacks some. The repertoire has some 410,000 clones, roughly 10% of them found once; the top ten carry over 0.04%. Between the trimmed V and J ends, which lost 3 bases and 2 bases, there was a span of 11 bases. CDR1 and CDR2 (germline): KGHSH, LQKENI. The CDR3 totals 14 residues. J is TRBJ2-7 and V is TRBV18; perhaps TRBD1 as D (6 bases). The receptor was isolated from a woman younger than 35 in good health. The sequenced sample was naive CD4+ T cells from blood. CDR3: CASSPADSTYEQYV. The CDR3 bases are TGTGCCAGCTCACCGGCGGACAGCACCTACGAGCAGTACGTC.